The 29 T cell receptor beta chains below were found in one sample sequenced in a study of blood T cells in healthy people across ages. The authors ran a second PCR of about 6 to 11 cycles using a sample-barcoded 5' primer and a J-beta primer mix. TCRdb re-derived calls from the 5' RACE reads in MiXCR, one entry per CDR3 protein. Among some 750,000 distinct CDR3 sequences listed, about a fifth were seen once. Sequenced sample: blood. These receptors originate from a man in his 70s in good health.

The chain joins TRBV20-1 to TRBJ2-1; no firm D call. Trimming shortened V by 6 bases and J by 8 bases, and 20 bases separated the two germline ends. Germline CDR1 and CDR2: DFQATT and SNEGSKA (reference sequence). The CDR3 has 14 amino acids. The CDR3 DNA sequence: TGCAGTGCCCCTTTGGCAGCACGACTCGATGAGCAGTTCTTC. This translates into CSAPLAARLDEQFF.

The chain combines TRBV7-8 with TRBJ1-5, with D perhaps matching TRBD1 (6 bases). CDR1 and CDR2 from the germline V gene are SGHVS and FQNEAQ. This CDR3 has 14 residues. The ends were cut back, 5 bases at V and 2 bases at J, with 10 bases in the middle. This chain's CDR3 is CASSAQGGNQPQHF. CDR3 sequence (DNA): TGTGCCAGCAGCGCACAGGGCGGCAATCAGCCCCAGCATTTT.

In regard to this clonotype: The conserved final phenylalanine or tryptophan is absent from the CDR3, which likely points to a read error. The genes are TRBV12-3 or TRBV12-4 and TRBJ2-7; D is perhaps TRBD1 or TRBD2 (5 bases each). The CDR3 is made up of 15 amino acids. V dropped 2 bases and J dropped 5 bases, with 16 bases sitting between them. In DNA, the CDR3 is TGTGCCAGCAGTTTATCATGGGGGTCTATCCACGAGCAGTACCTC. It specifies CASSLSWGSIHEQYL.

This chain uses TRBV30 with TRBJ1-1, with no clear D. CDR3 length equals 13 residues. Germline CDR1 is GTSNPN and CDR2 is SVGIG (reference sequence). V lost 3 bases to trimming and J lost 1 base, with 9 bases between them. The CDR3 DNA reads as TGTGCCTGGAGAAGACGTGGGAACACTGAAGCTTTCTTT. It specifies CAWRRRGNTEAFF.

CDR3 region: CASSPQTSSGANVLTF. The CDR3 DNA is TGTGCCAGCTCACCACAGACTAGCTCTGGGGCCAACGTCCTGACTTTC. V usage is TRBV18 and J usage is TRBJ2-6; TRBD2 is a possible D gene (6 bases). Germline CDR1 KGHSH, CDR2 LQKENI. V gave up 1 base and J gave up 0 bases, with 7 bases separating them. The CDR3 has 16 residues.

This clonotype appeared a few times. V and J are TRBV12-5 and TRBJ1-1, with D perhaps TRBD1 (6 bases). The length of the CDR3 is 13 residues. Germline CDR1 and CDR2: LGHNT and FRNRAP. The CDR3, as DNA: TGTGCGTCAAAGGACAGACCGAACACTGAAGCTTTCTTT. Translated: CASKDRPNTEAFF.

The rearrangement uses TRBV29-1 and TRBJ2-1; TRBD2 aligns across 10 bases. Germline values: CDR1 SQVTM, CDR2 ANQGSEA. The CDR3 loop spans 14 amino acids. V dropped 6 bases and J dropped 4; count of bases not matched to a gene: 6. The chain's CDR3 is CSVSRTSGYNEQFF. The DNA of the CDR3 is TGCAGCGTGTCCCGGACTAGCGGTTACAATGAGCAGTTCTTC.

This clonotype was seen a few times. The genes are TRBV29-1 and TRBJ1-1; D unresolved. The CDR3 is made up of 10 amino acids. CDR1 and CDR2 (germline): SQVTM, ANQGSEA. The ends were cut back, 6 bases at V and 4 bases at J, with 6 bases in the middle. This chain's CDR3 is CSVRSTEAFF. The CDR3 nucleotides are TGCAGCGTCAGGAGCACTGAAGCTTTCTTT.

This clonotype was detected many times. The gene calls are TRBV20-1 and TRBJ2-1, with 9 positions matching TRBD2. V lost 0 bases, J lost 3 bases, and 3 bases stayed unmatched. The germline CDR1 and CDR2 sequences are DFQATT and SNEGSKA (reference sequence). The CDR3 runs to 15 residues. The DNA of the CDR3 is TGCAGTGCTAGAGACGGCGGGAGGGTCTACAATGAGCAGTTCTTC. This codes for CSARDGGRVYNEQFF.

CDR3 residues: CASSSASGAYTGELFF. The CDR3 DNA follows: TGTGCCAGCAGCTCGGCTAGCGGAGCCTACACCGGGGAGCTGTTTTTT. The gene calls are TRBV11-2 and TRBJ2-2, with 7 bases that match TRBD2. Germline V gene sequence: CDR1 SGHAT, CDR2 FQNNGV. CDR3 length: 16 amino acids. The V and J ends lost 4 bases and 3 bases, in that order; junction bases with no gene match: 8.

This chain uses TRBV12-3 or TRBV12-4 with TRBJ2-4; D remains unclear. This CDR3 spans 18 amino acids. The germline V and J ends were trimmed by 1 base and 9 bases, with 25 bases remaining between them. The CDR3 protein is CASSLVGSSRPSGAIQYF. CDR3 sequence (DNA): TGTGCCAGCAGTTTAGTGGGCAGCAGCAGACCTTCGGGTGCCATTCAGTACTTC.

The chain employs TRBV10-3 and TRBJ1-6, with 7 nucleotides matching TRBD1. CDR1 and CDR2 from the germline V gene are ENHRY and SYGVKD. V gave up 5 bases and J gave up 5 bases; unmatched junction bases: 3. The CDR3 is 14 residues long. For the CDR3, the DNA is TGTGCCATCAGTAGGACAGGAGATAATTCACCCCTCCACTTT. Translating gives CAISRTGDNSPLHF.

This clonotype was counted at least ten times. The CDR3 loop reads CSARTGHPGRELFF. The CDR3 region has the DNA TGCAGTGCTAGGACCGGACACCCAGGGAGGGAACTGTTTTTT. This rearrangement joins TRBV20-1 to TRBJ1-4, with D perhaps TRBD1 (5 bases). The CDR3 length is 14 residues. Germline-derived CDR1 and CDR2 are DFQATT and SNEGSKA (reference sequence). Trimming left V 3 bases short and J 12 bases short, with 20 bases between.

CDR3 residues: CASSLSAAGVYNEQFF. As DNA, the CDR3 is TGTGCCAGCAGCCTTTCTGCAGCGGGAGTATACAATGAGCAGTTCTTC. The chain combines TRBV3-1 with TRBJ2-1; 8 nucleotides agree with TRBD2. Germline lookup yields CDR1 LGHDT and CDR2 YNNKEL (reference sequence). CDR3 length equals 16 residues. Germline trimming cut 4 bases from V and 4 bases from J; bases unmatched to any gene: 9.

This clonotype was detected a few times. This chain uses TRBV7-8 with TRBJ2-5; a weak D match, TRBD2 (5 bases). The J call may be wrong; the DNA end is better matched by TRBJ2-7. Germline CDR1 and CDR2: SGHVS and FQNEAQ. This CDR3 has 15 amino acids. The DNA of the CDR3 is TGTGCCAGCAGCTTAGGTCGGGGTTTGACCTACGAGCAGTACGTC. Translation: CASSLGRGLTYEQYV.

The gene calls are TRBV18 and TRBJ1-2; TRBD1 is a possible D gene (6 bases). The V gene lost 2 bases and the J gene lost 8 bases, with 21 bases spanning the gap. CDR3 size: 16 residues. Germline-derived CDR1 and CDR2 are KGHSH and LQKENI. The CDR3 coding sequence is TGTGCCAGCTCACCAGCTATCGGTCCGGACAGCGGAGGCTACACCTTC. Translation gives CASSPAIGPDSGGYTF.

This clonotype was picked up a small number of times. DNA for the CDR3: TGCAGTGCTAGCGATGCGGGAGGAGACAATGAGCAGTTCTTC. Translated: CSASDAGGDNEQFF. The J gene is TRBJ2-1, the V gene TRBV20-1; 8 bases fit TRBD2. This CDR3 comprises 14 residues. Trimming took 3 bases from V and 5 from J; bases not matched to a gene: 6. The germline V gene encodes CDR1 DFQATT and CDR2 SNEGSKA (reference sequence).

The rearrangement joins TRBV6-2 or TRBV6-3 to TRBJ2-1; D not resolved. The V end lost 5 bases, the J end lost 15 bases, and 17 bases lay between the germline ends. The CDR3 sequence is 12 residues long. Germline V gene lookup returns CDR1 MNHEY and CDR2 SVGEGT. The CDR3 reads CASSQTLDPVFF. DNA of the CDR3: TGTGCCAGCAGTCAAACCCTGGACCCCGTGTTCTTC.

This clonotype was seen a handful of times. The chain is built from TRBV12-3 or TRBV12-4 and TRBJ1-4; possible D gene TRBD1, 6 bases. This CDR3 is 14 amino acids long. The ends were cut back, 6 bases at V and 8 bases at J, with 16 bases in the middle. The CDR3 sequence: CASRYTGLSEKLFF. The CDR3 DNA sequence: TGTGCCAGCAGATATACAGGGTTGAGCGAAAAACTGTTTTTT.

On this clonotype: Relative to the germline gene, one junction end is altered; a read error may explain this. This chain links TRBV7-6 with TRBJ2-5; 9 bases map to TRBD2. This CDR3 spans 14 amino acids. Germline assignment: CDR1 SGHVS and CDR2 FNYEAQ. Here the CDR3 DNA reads TGTGCCAGCAGCACTCGCCCTAGCGGGGTAGTTCTCCACTTC. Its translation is CASSTRPSGVVLHF.

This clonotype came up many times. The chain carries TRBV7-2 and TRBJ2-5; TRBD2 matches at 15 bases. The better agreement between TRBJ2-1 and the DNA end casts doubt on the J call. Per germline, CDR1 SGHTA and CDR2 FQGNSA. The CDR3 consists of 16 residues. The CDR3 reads CASSPRTSGGAVEQFF. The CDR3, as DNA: TGTGCCAGCAGCCCGAGGACTAGCGGGGGGGCGGTGGAGCAGTTCTTC.

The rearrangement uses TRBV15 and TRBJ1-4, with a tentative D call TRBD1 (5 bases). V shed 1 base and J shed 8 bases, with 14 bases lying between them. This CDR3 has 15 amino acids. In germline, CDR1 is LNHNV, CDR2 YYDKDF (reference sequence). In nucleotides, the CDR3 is TGTGCCACCAGCAGAGTCGGGGGAGTGGGAGAAAAACTGTTTTTT. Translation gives CATSRVGGVGEKLFF.

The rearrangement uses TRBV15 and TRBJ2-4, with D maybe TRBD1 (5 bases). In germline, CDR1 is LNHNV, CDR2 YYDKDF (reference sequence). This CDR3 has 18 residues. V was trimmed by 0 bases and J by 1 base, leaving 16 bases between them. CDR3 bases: TGTGCCACCAGCAGAGATTTAAGATTGAAGGGGGCCAAAAACATTCAGTACTTC. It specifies CATSRDLRLKGAKNIQYF.

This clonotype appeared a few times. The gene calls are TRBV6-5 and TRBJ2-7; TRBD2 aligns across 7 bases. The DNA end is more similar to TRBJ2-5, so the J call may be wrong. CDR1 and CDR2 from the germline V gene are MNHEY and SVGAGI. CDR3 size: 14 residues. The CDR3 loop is CASSFSGGPETQYF. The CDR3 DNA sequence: TGTGCCAGCAGTTTTTCGGGGGGACCCGAGACCCAGTACTTC.

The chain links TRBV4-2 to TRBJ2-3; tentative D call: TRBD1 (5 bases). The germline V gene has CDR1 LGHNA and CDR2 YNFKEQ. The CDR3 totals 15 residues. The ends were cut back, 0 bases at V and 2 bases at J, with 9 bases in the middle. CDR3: CASSQDGADTDTQYF. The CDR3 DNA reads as TGTGCCAGCAGCCAAGATGGGGCGGACACAGATACGCAGTATTTT.

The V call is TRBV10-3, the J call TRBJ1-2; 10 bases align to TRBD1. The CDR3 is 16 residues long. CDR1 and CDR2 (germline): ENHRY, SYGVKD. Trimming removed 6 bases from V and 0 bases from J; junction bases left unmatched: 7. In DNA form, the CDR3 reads TGTGCCATCAGCGGGGACAGGGGAGTCGCTAACTATGGCTACACCTTC. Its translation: CAISGDRGVANYGYTF.

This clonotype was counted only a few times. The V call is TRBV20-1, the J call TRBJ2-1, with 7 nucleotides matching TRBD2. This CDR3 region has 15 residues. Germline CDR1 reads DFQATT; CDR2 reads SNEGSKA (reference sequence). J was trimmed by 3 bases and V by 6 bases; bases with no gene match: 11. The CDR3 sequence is CSAALGGGNYNEQFF. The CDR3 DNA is TGCAGTGCCGCACTGGGGGGGGGTAACTACAATGAGCAGTTCTTC.

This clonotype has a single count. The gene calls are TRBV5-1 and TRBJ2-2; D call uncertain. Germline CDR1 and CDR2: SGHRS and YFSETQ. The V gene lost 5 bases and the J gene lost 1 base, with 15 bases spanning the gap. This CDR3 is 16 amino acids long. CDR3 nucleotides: TGCGCCAGCAGTTCCTCGGCAAACCAGAACACCGGGGAGCTGTTTTTT. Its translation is CASSSSANQNTGELFF.

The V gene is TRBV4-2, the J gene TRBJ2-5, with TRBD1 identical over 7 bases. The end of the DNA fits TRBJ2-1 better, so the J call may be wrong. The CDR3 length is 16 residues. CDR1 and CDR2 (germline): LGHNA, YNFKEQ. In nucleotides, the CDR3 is TGTGCCAGCAGTCCTACTATTCGGGACAGAAAGGATGAGCAGTTCTTC. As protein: CASSPTIRDRKDEQFF.